These 27 T cell receptor beta chains share one sample of origin, sequenced in a study of yellow fever vaccine responses in identical twins. TCRdb analysed the RT-PCR reads with MiXCR anew, one entry per CDR3 protein. The data show some 20,000 distinct CDR3 sequences, roughly 70% seen once. The sample was T cells from blood (PBMCs), unsorted or a sorted subset (not recorded which), taken before or after yellow fever vaccination (not recorded which). These TCRs come from a woman under 30 who received the yellow fever vaccine.

Only a few counts were recorded for this clonotype. The genes are TRBV4-2 and TRBJ2-7; TRBD2 matches 11 bases. There are 15 residues in the CDR3. The germline V gene has CDR1 LGHNA and CDR2 YNFKEQ. J gave up 5 bases and V 3 bases, and 6 bases lay outside the gene matches. The CDR3 DNA sequence: TGTGCCAGCAGCCAGGAACTAGCGGGAGTTGACGAGCAGTACTTC. This encodes CASSQELAGVDEQYF.

The gene calls are TRBV7-9 and TRBJ2-7, with D perhaps matching TRBD2 (6 bases). Germline values: CDR1 SEHNR, CDR2 FQNEAQ (reference sequence). V gave up 6 bases and J gave up 3 bases, with 9 bases separating them. CDR3 length equals 12 residues. The CDR3, as DNA: TGTGCCAGCAGAAGGGAGGACTACGAGCAGTACTTC. Its protein product is CASRREDYEQYF. The variable domain in full, completed from reference TRBV7-9 and TRBJ2-7, reads DTGVSQNPRHKITKRGQNVTFRCDPISEHNRLYWYRQTLGQGPEFLTYFQNEAQLEKSRLLSDRFSAERPKGSFSTLEIQRTEQGDSAMYLCASRREDYEQYFGPGTRLTVT.

The chain links TRBV11-1 to TRBJ2-3; 9 nucleotides agree with TRBD2. The V gene's germline CDR1 is SGHAT and CDR2 FQDESV (reference sequence). The CDR3 covers 15 residues. Trimming removed 2 bases from V and 4 bases from J; junction bases left unmatched: 4. As DNA, the CDR3 is TGTGCCAGCAGCTTATCAGCGGGGGGCGCAGATACGCAGTATTTT. This codes for CASSLSAGGADTQYF.

The chain links TRBV11-2 to TRBJ2-7, with 8 bases lining up with TRBD2. The CDR3 runs to 16 residues. In germline, CDR1 is SGHAT, CDR2 FQNNGV. The V and J ends lost 4 bases and 1 base, in that order; junction bases with no gene match: 9. The CDR3 DNA is TGTGCCAGCAGCTCGGGTCGGGAGGGGAGATCCTACGAGCAGTACTTC. It is translated as CASSSGREGRSYEQYF.

This clonotype was counted between two and nine times. The chain has TRBV5-6 and TRBJ2-5, with a weak D call TRBD1 (6 bases). V was clipped by 4 bases and J by 0 bases, with 19 bases between them. Germline CDR1 SGHDT, CDR2 YYEEEE. CDR3 length: 17 residues. DNA of the CDR3: TGTGCCAGCAGCAGGGACATTCGAGGAAAGGACCAAGAGACCCAGTACTTC. Residues: CASSRDIRGKDQETQYF.

This clonotype was counted a few times. The CDR3 DNA follows: TGCAGCGTGTCAGGGACTAGCGGAAGCACAGATACGCAGTATTTT. It codes for CSVSGTSGSTDTQYF. This rearrangement joins TRBV29-1 to TRBJ2-3; TRBD2 agrees at 11 bases. CDR1 is SQVTM and CDR2 is ANQGSEA in the germline V gene. The CDR3 runs 15 residues. V trimming: 6 bases; J trimming: 0 bases; junction bases outside the gene matches: 5.

The V gene is TRBV6-1, the J gene TRBJ2-3; D gene uncertain. This CDR3 is built from 15 residues. The ends were cut back, 6 bases at V and 2 bases at J, with 15 bases in the middle. Germline CDR1 MNHNS, CDR2 SASEGT. The CDR3 DNA reads TGTGCCAGCAGGCGCTCGACTGTTCCCACAGATACGCAGTATTTT. Protein sequence: CASRRSTVPTDTQYF.

The chain joins TRBV18 to TRBJ1-3; D is unresolved. The germline V gene encodes CDR1 KGHSH and CDR2 LQKENI. This CDR3 has 16 residues. V gave up 3 bases and J gave up 0 bases, with 12 bases separating them. The CDR3 region has the DNA TGTGCCAGCTCACCGGCCAACAGTAACTCTGGAAACACCATATATTTT. Translating it yields CASSPANSNSGNTIYF.

The chain has TRBV7-3 and TRBJ2-1; D remains unclear. The V end lost 1 base, the J end lost 6 bases, and 4 bases lay between the germline ends. CDR3 size: 12 residues. The germline CDR1 and CDR2 sequences are SGHTA and FQGTGA. The CDR3 DNA sequence: TGTGCCAGCAGCTTAATAGCCAATGAGCAGTTCTTC. Its protein is CASSLIANEQFF.

In its sample, this clonotype was seen once. V and J are TRBV12-3 or TRBV12-4 and TRBJ2-1, with D hard to call. The CDR3 is made up of 13 amino acids. The V and J ends lost 0 bases and 8 bases respectively, with 8 bases between them. DNA for the CDR3: TGTGCCAGCAGTTTAGCAGGGATGCATGAGCAGTTCTTC. Translating gives CASSLAGMHEQFF.

The chain combines TRBV19 with TRBJ1-1; no clear D gene. Germline CDR1 is LNHDA and CDR2 is SQIVND (reference sequence). The V end lost 5 bases, the J end lost 7 bases, and 20 bases lay between the germline ends. There are 15 residues in the CDR3. The CDR3 protein is CASSRGRPHGSEAFF. The CDR3 coding sequence is TGTGCCAGTAGTCGGGGTCGTCCACACGGCAGTGAAGCTTTCTTT. The entire variable domain, with the rest obtained from reference TRBV19 and TRBJ1-1, is as follows: DGGITQSPKYLFRKEGQNVTLSCEQNLNHDAMYWYRQDPGQGLRLIYYSQIVNDFQKGDIAEGYSVSREKKESFPLTVTSAQKNPTAFYLCASSRGRPHGSEAFFGQGTRLTVV.

The chain couples TRBV3-1 to TRBJ1-6; D unclear. Per the germline V gene, CDR1 is LGHDT and CDR2 is YNNKEL (reference sequence). V dropped 3 bases and J dropped 5 bases, with 14 bases sitting between them. The CDR3 runs to 16 residues. The CDR3 spells CASSQIGRKHNSPLHF. The CDR3 DNA sequence: TGTGCCAGCAGCCAGATAGGACGGAAACATAATTCACCCCTCCACTTT.

V is TRBV7-9 and J is TRBJ1-2; D call uncertain. The CDR3 covers 15 residues. CDR1 SEHNR and CDR2 FQNEAQ come from the germline V gene (reference sequence). The V end lost 2 bases, the J end lost 2 bases, and 12 bases lay between the germline ends. The CDR3 here is CASSLLFSGNYGYTF. The CDR3 DNA is TGTGCCAGCAGCTTACTCTTTTCCGGCAACTATGGCTACACCTTC.

The rearrangement links TRBV15 to TRBJ2-1, with 10 positions matching TRBD2. With 0 bases clipped from V and 0 bases from J, the junction kept 8 bases outside the gene matches. Germline V gene data show CDR1 as LNHNV and CDR2 as YYDKDF (reference sequence). This CDR3 contains 19 residues. The CDR3 region is CATSRDRSGGAFSYNEQFF. CDR3 nucleotide sequence: TGTGCCACCAGCAGAGATAGAAGCGGGGGGGCGTTCTCCTACAATGAGCAGTTCTTC. The complete variable domain, with remaining parts taken from reference TRBV15 and TRBJ2-1, reads DAMVIQNPRYQVTQFGKPVTLSCSQTLNHNVMYWYQQKSSQAPKLLFHYYDKDFNNEADTPDNFQSRRPNTSFCFLDIRSPGLGDTAMYLCATSRDRSGGAFSYNEQFFGPGTRLTVL.

The chain couples TRBV7-1 to TRBJ1-5, with D maybe TRBD1 (5 bases). TRBV7-1 is marked as an open reading frame, function uncertain. V lost 3 bases to trimming and J lost 0 bases, with 15 bases between them. The CDR3 extends over 17 amino acids. The CDR3 loop reads CASSSTRQILSNQPQHF. The CDR3 nucleotides are TGTGCCAGCAGCTCCACCAGACAGATTCTTAGCAATCAGCCCCAGCATTTT.

The J gene is TRBJ1-1, the V gene TRBV11-1; tentative D call: TRBD1 (5 bases). The CDR3 is made up of 15 amino acids. The V gene lost 0 bases and the J gene lost 4 bases, with 12 bases spanning the gap. From germline, CDR1 is SGHAT and CDR2 FQDESV (reference sequence). Written as DNA, the CDR3 is TGTGCCAGCAGCTTAGCCTCCGTGGGGGGCACTGAAGCTTTCTTT. Translation gives CASSLASVGGTEAFF. The whole variable domain, filled in from reference TRBV11-1 and TRBJ1-1, reads EAEVAQSPRYKITEKSQAVAFWCDPISGHATLYWYRQILGQGPELLVQFQDESVVDDSQLPKDRFSAERLKGVDSTLKIQPAELGDSAMYLCASSLASVGGTEAFFGQGTRLTVV.

The V call is TRBV19, the J call TRBJ1-4, with D possibly being TRBD1 (6 bases). Germline V gene data show CDR1 as LNHDA and CDR2 as SQIVND (reference sequence). Trimming shortened V by 9 bases and J by 10 bases, and 15 bases separated the two germline ends. The CDR3 loop spans 12 amino acids. CDR3 loop: CASGTTSGKLFF. Here the CDR3 DNA reads TGTGCCAGCGGGACAACGAGTGGAAAACTGTTTTTT.

The CDR3: CASSDQLGTGDYYGYTF. CDR3 nucleotides: TGTGCCAGCAGTGATCAGCTGGGGACAGGGGATTACTATGGCTACACCTTC. This chain links TRBV6-1 with TRBJ1-2, with 10 nucleotides matching TRBD1. The V gene end was trimmed by 3 bases and the J gene end by 3 bases; junction bases not matched to a gene: 10. This CDR3 has 17 amino acids. Germline loops: CDR1 MNHNS, CDR2 SASEGT.

The CDR3 nucleotides are TGTGCCAGCACCTCGGGGGGCCGCTTCTACGAGCAGTACGTC. Translated: CASTSGGRFYEQYV. The rearrangement uses TRBV28 and TRBJ2-7, with D possibly TRBD2 on 7 matching bases. The CDR3 runs to 14 residues. V dropped 7 bases and J dropped 3 bases, with 16 bases sitting between them. The germline V gene encodes CDR1 MDHEN and CDR2 SYDVKM.

The genes are TRBV11-1 and TRBJ1-2, with D perhaps TRBD1 (5 bases). V was pared by 4 bases and J by 5 bases, with 17 bases between. This CDR3 region has 15 residues. The germline gives CDR1 SGHAT, CDR2 FQDESV (reference sequence). CDR3 bases: TGTGCCAGCAGCTCCCCGACGGGGCCGGATTATGGCTACACCTTC. Protein product: CASSSPTGPDYGYTF.

The chain recombines TRBV5-4 with TRBJ2-7, with no clear D. The ends were cut back, 5 bases at V and 5 bases at J, with 11 bases in the middle. CDR1 is SGHNT, CDR2 YYREEE, per germline (reference sequence). There are 12 residues in the CDR3. The CDR3, as DNA: TGTGCCAGCAGTACCCAGCGTAACGAGCAGTACTTC. It translates to CASSTQRNEQYF.

This clonotype was found once. The chain is built from TRBV4-1 and TRBJ1-6, with a possible D match to TRBD1 (6 bases). Trimming removed 4 bases at V and 7 bases at J, with 14 bases between. This CDR3 is 15 amino acids long. Per the germline V gene, CDR1 is MGHRA and CDR2 is YSYEKL. The CDR3 loop is CASSPEGDKNSPLHF. The CDR3 bases are TGCGCCAGCAGCCCCGAGGGGGATAAAAATTCACCCCTCCACTTT.

V gene TRBV15 combines with J gene TRBJ1-5; the D is unclear. This CDR3 is 12 amino acids long. Trimming cost V 8 bases and J 4 bases, with 9 bases left between them. Germline CDR1 LNHNV, CDR2 YYDKDF (reference sequence). The CDR3 DNA is TGTGCCACCCGCACTCCTAATCAGCCCCAGCATTTT. Its protein product is CATRTPNQPQHF.

The genes are TRBV4-2 and TRBJ2-2, with 8 bases identical to TRBD1. Germline V CDR1 and CDR2: LGHNA, YNFKEQ. This CDR3 has 16 residues. V was pared by 8 bases and J by 1 base, with 9 bases of the junction left unmatched. DNA for the CDR3: TGTGCCAGCGCCAACCAGGGGGCGCGGAACACCGGGGAGCTGTTTTTT. This sequence encodes CASANQGARNTGELFF.

This sequence joins TRBV11-3 and TRBJ1-1, with D unclear. The germline CDR1 and CDR2 sequences are SGHNT and YENEEA. The length of the CDR3 is 14 residues. V was clipped by 5 bases and J by 4 bases, with 14 bases between them. The CDR3 nucleotides read TGTGCCAGCAGCCGCCGCCGAGCGGGCACTGAAGCTTTCTTT. Protein: CASSRRRAGTEAFF.

The V call is TRBV11-1, the J call TRBJ1-1; 7 positions match TRBD1. Trimming removed 1 base from V and 6 bases from J; junction bases left unmatched: 5. The germline V gene encodes CDR1 SGHAT and CDR2 FQDESV (reference sequence). CDR3 length: 14 residues. The CDR3 loop reads CASSLDRGISEAFF. CDR3 DNA sequence: TGTGCCAGCAGCTTAGACAGGGGTATCTCTGAAGCTTTCTTT.

This clonotype was seen a few times. The chain uses TRBV20-1 and TRBJ2-7; 9 positions match TRBD2. The CDR3 covers 14 residues. V lost 4 bases and J lost 5; bases outside the gene matches: 9. Germline CDR1 DFQATT, CDR2 SNEGSKA (reference sequence). The CDR3 loop reads CSAIVAGGSHEQYF. Here the CDR3 DNA reads TGCAGTGCTATCGTCGCGGGAGGGTCCCACGAGCAGTACTTC.